Described below is a single T cell receptor (beta chain) sequence and its context. Other DNA sequences in this specimen translate into the identical CDR3. The data belong to a study of technical replicates of blood from a few donors. TCRdb's copy holds only in-frame clones and misses some; the assay was immunoSEQ multiplex PCR. The sample records more than 75,000 clones, roughly 94% being singletons. The CDR3 has 13 amino acids. Germline V gene data show CDR1 as GTSNPN and CDR2 as SVGIG (reference sequence). V was cut by 2 bases and J by 0 bases, with 5 bases left in between. The sequence derives from a human donor in good health. Material: T cells isolated from PBMCs. This sequence joins TRBV30 and TRBJ1-3, with no clear D. For the CDR3, the DNA is TGTGCCTGGAGTACCGGCTCTGGAAACACCATATATTTT. Protein sequence: CAWSTGSGNTIYF.